The 3 T cell receptor beta chains in this list originate from one sample, sequenced in a study of cytomegalovirus exposure and HLA in healthy donors. The PCR had 60 Vbeta and 13 Jbeta primers. Data came from immunoSEQ multiplex PCR; TCRdb stores just in-frame clones and leaves some out. The table shows 220,000 or so clones, with more than 75% occurring only once. Sequencing used PBMCs. The receptors here all came from a woman aged 40 to 50 in good health and CMV-seronegative.

The chain couples TRBV2 to TRBJ2-7; 14 positions agree with TRBD2. After removal of 8 bases from V and 5 bases from J, the junction contained 11 bases not matched to a gene. Germline V gene lookup returns CDR1 SNHLY and CDR2 FYNNEI. CDR3 length: 16 amino acids. CDR3 DNA sequence: TGTGCCAGCGCGTCCGGGACTAGCGGGAGTTTACACGAGCAGTACTTC. This codes for CASASGTSGSLHEQYF. The whole variable domain, remainder taken from reference TRBV2 and TRBJ2-7, is EPEVTQTPSHQVTQMGQEVILRCVPISNHLYFYWYRQILGQKVEFLVSFYNNEISEKSEIFDDQFSVERPDGSNFTLKIRSTKLEDSAMYFCASASGTSGSLHEQYFGPGTRLTVT.

The chain employs TRBV11-1 and TRBJ2-7; 8 nucleotides line up with TRBD1. CDR1 is SGHAT and CDR2 is FQDESV in the germline V gene (reference sequence). The J segment lost 5 bases and the V segment lost 2 bases, leaving 5 bases of the junction unmatched. The CDR3 contains 14 residues. The CDR3 DNA reads TGTGCCAGCAGCTTACAGGGGGCACGGGACGAGCAGTACTTC. Amino acids: CASSLQGARDEQYF.

The genes are TRBV2 and TRBJ1-3; D unclear. The CDR3 is 14 residues long. V gave up 6 bases and J gave up 0 bases, with 9 bases separating them. Germline CDR1 and CDR2: SNHLY and FYNNEI. This CDR3 is CASRVSPSGNTIYF. The DNA of the CDR3 is TGTGCCAGCAGGGTCAGTCCCTCTGGAAACACCATATATTTT.